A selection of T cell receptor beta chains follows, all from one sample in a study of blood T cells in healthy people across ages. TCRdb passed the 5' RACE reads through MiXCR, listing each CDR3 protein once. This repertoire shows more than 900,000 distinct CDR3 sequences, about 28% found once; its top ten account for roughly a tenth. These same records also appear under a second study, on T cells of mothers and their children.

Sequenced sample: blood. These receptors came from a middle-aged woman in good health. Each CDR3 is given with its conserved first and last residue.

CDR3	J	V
CTSDRDTPVFTF	TRBJ1-2	TRBV20-1
CSVQPGTPWNEQFF	TRBJ2-1	TRBV20-1
CSAPDSLSTCNEQYF	TRBJ2-7	TRBV20-1
CASSEEEGSADTQYF	TRBJ2-3	TRBV2
CASSLGLAGGNNEQYF	TRBJ2-5	TRBV5-1
CASTPGQWRGYTF	TRBJ1-2	TRBV6-6
CASSPKSSSYEQYF	TRBJ2-7	TRBV7-9
CASSMDRDYGYTF	TRBJ1-2	TRBV19
CASNTVGDVGEGEQYF	TRBJ2-7	TRBV7-9
CASTQGWTEAFF	TRBJ1-1	TRBV7-9
CASSEGGGRETQYF	TRBJ2-5	TRBV7-2
CAISEPPLAGGSIGEQFF	TRBJ2-1	TRBV10-3
CASSLVQGQETQYF	TRBJ2-5	TRBV5-1
CAWSVMGRSYTF	TRBJ1-2	TRBV30
CASSQEASGGADIQYF	TRBJ2-4	TRBV4-2
CASSLSGDSGALQYF	TRBJ2-7	TRBV28
CSAQYRVPSYEQYF	TRBJ2-7	TRBV20-1
CAISTSYEQYF	TRBJ2-7	TRBV10-3
CASSLTRGSSRETQYF	NA	TRBV7-2
CTSSQDSESNYGYTF	TRBJ1-2	TRBV4-3
CASSRSMSDTQYF	TRBJ2-3	TRBV7-6
CGARDPGSYEKLFF	TRBJ1-4	TRBV20-1
CASSSGSGGASNEQFF	TRBJ2-1	TRBV5-1
CASSRRAGIAEKLFF	TRBJ1-4	TRBV7-2
CASSRLSGQGKYEQYF	TRBJ2-7	TRBV7-2
CSAESGPEIAIYEQYF	TRBJ2-7	TRBV20-1
CSATTSGGTNEQFF	TRBJ2-1	TRBV20-1
CASRDRATQYF	TRBJ2-3	TRBV6-1
CASTQDWLAGANEQFF	TRBJ2-1	TRBV5-1
CSALRGGGAQETQYF	NA	TRBV20-1
CASSQDPTSTAYNEQYF	TRBJ2-5	TRBV3-1
CASSRPVTSGGGNEQFF	TRBJ2-1	TRBV6-1
CASNSYRDNYGYTF	TRBJ1-2	TRBV6-5
CAWSEGLSQETQYF	TRBJ2-5	TRBV30
CASSQQPGTKKNIQYF	TRBJ2-4	TRBV7-8
CSVEVQAGGTQYF	NA	TRBV29-1
CSARDRGAVNTEAFF	TRBJ1-1	TRBV20-1
CTSSLFGTSRGAFNIQYF	TRBJ2-4	TRBV12-3/TRBV12-4
CASSLAGQEETQYF	TRBJ2-5	TRBV7-2
CASSLVPRDTYYGYTF	TRBJ1-2	TRBV7-2